The clone carrying this T cell receptor beta chain was recorded a few times. Its specificity is not known. This entry comes from a study of siplizumab effects on memory and regulatory T cells. Study-wide results and caveats: There appeared to be greater diversity in naive T cells than in memory cells, and naive T cells seemed major contributors to the alloresponse. Neither a naive nor a memory phenotype was assignable to roughly 80-95% of proliferating CD4+ or CD8+ clones. With siplizumab, mappable alloreactive CD4+ clones averaged about 70% Treg-derived, versus more than 25% in controls.

The CDR3 totals 13 residues. V dropped 5 bases and J dropped 0 bases, with 7 bases sitting between them. CDR1 SSHAT and CDR2 FNYEAQ come from the germline V gene (reference sequence). Assays captured 90,000 or so TCR templates per sample. Assay used: immunoSEQ multiplex PCR; TCRdb lists only in-frame clones, some missing. The table shows 90,000 to 130,000 clones, with roughly 92% occurring only once. The chain employs TRBV7-7 and TRBJ1-1; D remains ambiguous. The clonotype was recovered from a human donor in good health. Sequenced sample: CD4+ T cells sorted from blood. CDR3 sequence (DNA): TGTGCCAGCAGCCTCGATATGAACACTGAAGCTTTCTTT. This encodes CASSLDMNTEAFF.